Below, one TCR beta chain is given with its context. Its antigen remains unknown. This sample was taken from a study of OX40 agonist ivuxolimab in advanced cancers. General study points: With doses of 0.1 to 3.0 mg/kg, CD4+ and CD8+ blood T cells had undergone clonal expansion by week 6.

The investigators sampled blood at baseline, at cycle 4 day 1, and at cycle 7 day 1. The CDR3 loop spans 12 amino acids. V dropped 5 bases and J dropped 3 bases, with 7 bases sitting between them. Germline lookup yields CDR1 SEHNR and CDR2 FQNEAQ (reference sequence). This table comes from immunoSEQ multiplex PCR, and its TCRdb copy is limited to in-frame clones, with some not included. The sample includes more than 45,000 clones, roughly 90% of them seen just once. J is TRBJ1-2 and V is TRBV7-9; TRBD1 is a possible D gene (6 bases). This TCR came from an adult with an advanced solid tumor such as melanoma, head and neck, liver or kidney cancer. The specimen comprised CD4+ or CD8+ T cells sorted from blood, sampled in a trial of the OX40 agonist ivuxolimab. CDR3 bases: TGTGCCAGCAGCAACAGGGACTATGGCTACACCTTC. Its translation is CASSNRDYGYTF.